This TCR beta chain was captured by sequencing in a study of T cells after yellow fever vaccination. Study in general: SMART-Seq v4 Ultra Low Input handled preparation of low-cell-number fractions. Findings and limits, study-wide: Subsequent booster samples again held most clones from primary vaccination (under 98% CD4, about 85% CD8). Few clonotypes appeared in both CD4 and CD8 compartments.

The CDR3 has 15 amino acids. In germline, CDR1 is SGHRS, CDR2 YFSETQ. V lost 4 bases and J 2 bases, leaving 14 bases between the germline ends. Ten or more counts support this clonotype. Its antigen is undetermined. Universal primer sites and UMIs were introduced during 5'RACE template-switching synthesis of TCR cDNA. From the 5' RACE reads, TCRdb called clonotypes with MiXCR, one entry per CDR3 protein. The sample has 90,000 to 150,000 distinct CDR3 sequences, 7.2% seen once; the top ten hold roughly 3%. The gene calls are TRBV5-1 and TRBJ2-3, with D perhaps TRBD1 (6 bases). The sequenced sample was CD4+ T cells sorted from PBMCs, obtained roughly 47 days after the first yellow fever vaccination. This sequence originates from a man younger than 30 who received the YFV17D yellow fever vaccine. CDR3 sequence reads: CASSLQGRVTDTQYF. The DNA for the CDR3 is TGCGCCAGCAGCCTCCAGGGGCGAGTCACAGATACGCAGTATTTT.